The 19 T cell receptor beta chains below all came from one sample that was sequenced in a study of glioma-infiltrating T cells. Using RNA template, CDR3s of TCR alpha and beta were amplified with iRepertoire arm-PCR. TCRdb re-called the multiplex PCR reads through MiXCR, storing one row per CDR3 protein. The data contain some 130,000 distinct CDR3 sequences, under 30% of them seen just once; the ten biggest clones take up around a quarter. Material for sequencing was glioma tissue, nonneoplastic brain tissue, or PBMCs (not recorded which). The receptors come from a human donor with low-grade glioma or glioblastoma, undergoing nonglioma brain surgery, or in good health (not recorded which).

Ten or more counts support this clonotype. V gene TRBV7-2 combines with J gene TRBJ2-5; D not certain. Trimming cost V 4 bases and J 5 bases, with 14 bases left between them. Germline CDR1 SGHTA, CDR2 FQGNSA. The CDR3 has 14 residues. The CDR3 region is CASSSSAVSETQYF. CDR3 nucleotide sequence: TGTGCCAGCAGCTCCAGTGCGGTTTCGGAGACCCAGTACTTC.

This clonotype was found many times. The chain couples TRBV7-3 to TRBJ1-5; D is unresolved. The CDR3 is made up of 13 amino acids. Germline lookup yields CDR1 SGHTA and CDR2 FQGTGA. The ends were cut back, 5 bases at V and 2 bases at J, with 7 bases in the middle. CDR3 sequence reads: CASSPTGNQPQHF. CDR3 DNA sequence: TGTGCCAGCAGCCCCACTGGCAATCAGCCCCAGCATTTT.

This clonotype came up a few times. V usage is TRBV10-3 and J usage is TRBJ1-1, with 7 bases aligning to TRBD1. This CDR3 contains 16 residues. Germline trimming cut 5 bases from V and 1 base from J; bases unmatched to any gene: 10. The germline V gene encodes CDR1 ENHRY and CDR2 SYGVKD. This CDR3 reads CAISYQITGENTEAFF. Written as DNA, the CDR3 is TGTGCCATCAGTTACCAGATAACAGGGGAGAACACTGAAGCTTTCTTT.

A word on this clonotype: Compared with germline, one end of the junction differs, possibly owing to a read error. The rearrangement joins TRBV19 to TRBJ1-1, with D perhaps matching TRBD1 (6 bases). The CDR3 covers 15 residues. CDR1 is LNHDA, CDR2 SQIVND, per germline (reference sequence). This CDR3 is CATAHSGVRNTEVFF. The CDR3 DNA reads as TGTGCCACTGCACACTCAGGGGTGAGGAACACTGAAGTTTTCTTT.

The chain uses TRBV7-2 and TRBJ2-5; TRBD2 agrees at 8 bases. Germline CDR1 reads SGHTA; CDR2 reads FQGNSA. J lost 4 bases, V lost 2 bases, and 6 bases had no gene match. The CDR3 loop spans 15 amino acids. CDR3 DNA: TGTGCCAGCAGCTTACGGGGGGGCCCGGGAGAGACCCAGTACTTC. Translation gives CASSLRGGPGETQYF.

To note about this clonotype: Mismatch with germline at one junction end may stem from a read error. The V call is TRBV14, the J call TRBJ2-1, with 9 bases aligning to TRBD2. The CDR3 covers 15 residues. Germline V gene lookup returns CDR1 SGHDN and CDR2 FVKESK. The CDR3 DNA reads TGTGCCAGCAGCCTAGCGGGGGCCCCCTACAATGAGCGGTTCTTC. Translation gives CASSLAGAPYNERFF.

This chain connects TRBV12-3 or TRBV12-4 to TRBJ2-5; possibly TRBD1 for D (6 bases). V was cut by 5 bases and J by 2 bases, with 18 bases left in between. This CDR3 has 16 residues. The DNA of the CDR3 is TGTGCCAGCAGTACCGCACTCGGACAGTCGCAAGAGACCCAGTACTTC. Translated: CASSTALGQSQETQYF.

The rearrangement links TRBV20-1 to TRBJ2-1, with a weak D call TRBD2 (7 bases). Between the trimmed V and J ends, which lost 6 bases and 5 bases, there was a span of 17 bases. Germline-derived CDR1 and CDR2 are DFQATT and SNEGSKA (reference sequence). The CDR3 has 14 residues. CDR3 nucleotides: TGCAGTGCGTTGGAGGGGGGGGCAGACAATGAGCAGTTCTTC. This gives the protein CSALEGGADNEQFF.

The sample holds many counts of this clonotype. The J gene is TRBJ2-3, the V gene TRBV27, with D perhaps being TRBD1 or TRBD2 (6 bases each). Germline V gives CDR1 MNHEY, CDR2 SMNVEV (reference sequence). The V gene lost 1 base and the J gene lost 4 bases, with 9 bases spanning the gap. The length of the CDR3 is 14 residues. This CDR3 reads CASSLLRGPDTQYF. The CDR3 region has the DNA TGTGCCAGCAGTTTATTACGGGGGCCAGATACGCAGTATTTT.

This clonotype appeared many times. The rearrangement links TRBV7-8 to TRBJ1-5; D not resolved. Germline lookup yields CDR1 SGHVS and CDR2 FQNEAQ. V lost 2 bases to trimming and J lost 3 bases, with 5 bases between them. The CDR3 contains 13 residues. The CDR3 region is CASSLYINQPQHF. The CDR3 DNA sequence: TGTGCCAGCAGCTTATATATCAATCAGCCCCAGCATTTT.

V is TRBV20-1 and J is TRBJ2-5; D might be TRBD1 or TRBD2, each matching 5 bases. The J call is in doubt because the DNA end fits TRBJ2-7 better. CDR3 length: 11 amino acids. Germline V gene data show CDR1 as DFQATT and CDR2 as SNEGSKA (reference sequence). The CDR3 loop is CGASQGYEQYV. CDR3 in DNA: TGCGGTGCTAGCCAGGGCTACGAGCAGTACGTC.

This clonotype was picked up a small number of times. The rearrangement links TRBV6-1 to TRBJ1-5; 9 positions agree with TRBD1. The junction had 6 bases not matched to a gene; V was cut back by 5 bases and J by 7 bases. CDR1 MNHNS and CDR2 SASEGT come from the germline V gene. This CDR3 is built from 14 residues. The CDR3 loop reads CASSPPDRGQPQHF. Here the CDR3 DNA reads TGTGCCAGCAGTCCACCCGACAGGGGGCAGCCCCAGCATTTT.

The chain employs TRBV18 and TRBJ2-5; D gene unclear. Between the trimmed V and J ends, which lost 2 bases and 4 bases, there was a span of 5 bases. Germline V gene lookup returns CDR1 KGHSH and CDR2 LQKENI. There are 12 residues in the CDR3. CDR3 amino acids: CASSPGPETQYF. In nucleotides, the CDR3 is TGTGCCAGCTCACCAGGCCCAGAGACCCAGTACTTC. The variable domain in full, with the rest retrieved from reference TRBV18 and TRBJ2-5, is NAGVMQNPRHLVRRRGQEARLRCSPMKGHSHVYWYRQLPEEGLKFMVYLQKENIIDESGMPKERFSAEFPKEGPSILRIQQVVRGDSAAYFCASSPGPETQYFGPGTRLLVL.

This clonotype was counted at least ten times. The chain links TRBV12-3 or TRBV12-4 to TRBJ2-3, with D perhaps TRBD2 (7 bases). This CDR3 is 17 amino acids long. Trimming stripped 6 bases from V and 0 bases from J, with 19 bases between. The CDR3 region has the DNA TGTGCCAGCAGAGGGGGACGGCAGCGGGGCAGCACAGATACGCAGTATTTT. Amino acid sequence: CASRGGRQRGSTDTQYF.

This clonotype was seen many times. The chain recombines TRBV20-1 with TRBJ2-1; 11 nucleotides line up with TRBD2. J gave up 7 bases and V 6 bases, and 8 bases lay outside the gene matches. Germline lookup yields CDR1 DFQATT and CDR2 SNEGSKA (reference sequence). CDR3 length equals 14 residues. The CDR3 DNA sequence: TGCAGTGCGATAGCGGGGGGGCCTGGGAATGAGCAGTTCTTC. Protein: CSAIAGGPGNEQFF.

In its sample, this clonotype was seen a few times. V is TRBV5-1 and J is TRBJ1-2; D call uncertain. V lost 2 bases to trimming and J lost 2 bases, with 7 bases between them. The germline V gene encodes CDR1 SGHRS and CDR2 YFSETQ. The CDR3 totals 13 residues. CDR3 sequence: CASSFAENYGYTF. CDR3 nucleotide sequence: TGCGCCAGCAGCTTCGCGGAGAACTATGGCTACACCTTC.

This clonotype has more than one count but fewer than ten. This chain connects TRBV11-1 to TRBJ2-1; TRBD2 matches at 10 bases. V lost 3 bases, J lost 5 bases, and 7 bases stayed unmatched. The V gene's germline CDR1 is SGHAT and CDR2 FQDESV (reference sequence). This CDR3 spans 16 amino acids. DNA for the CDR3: TGTGCCAGCAGCTTCCCTAGCGGGGGATCCGACAATGAGCAGTTCTTC. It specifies CASSFPSGGSDNEQFF.

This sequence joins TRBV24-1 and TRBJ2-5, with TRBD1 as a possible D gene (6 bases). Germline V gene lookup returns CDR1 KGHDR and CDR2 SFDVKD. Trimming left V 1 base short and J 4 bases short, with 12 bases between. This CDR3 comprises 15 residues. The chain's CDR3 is CATSDFRGSGETQYF. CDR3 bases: TGTGCCACCAGTGATTTCAGGGGTTCGGGAGAGACCCAGTACTTC.

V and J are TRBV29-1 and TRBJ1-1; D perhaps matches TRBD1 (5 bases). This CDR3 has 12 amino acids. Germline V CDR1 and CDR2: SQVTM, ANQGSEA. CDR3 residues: CSARGLNTEAFF. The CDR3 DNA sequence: TGCAGTGCTCGGGGCCTGAACACTGAAGCTTTCTTT.